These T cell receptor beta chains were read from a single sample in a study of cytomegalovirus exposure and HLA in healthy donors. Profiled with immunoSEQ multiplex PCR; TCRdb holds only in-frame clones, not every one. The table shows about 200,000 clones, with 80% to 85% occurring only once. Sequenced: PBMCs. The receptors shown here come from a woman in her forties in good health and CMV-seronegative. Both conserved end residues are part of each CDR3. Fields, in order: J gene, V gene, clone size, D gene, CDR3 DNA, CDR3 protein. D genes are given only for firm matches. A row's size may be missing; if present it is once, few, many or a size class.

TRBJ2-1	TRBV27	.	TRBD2	TGTGCCAGCAGTTCCCGGACTAGCGGGAGCGGGATGGGGCACAATGAGCAGTTCTTC	CASSSRTSGSGMGHNEQFF
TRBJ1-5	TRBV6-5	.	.	TGTGCCAGCAGTTACTCGATGAGGGGCAATCAGCCCCAGCATTTT	CASSYSMRGNQPQHF
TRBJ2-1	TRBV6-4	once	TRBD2	TGTGCCAGCAGTGACTCCGGACTAGCGGGAGTGGAGCAGTTCTTC	CASSDSGLAGVEQFF
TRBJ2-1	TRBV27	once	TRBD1	TGTGCCAGCAGTACCAGGACAGGGGAATTCGATGAGCAGTTCTTC	CASSTRTGEFDEQFF
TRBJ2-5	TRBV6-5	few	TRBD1	TGTGCCACCGGGGACAGGGGTGGAGAGACCCAGTACTTC	CATGDRGGETQYF
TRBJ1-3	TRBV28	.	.	TGTGCCAGCAGTTCACAGGGTTCTGGAAACACCATATATTTT	CASSSQGSGNTIYF
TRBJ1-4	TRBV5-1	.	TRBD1	TGCGCCAGCAGCTCGACAGGGGGAAATGAAAAACTGTTTTTT	CASSSTGGNEKLFF
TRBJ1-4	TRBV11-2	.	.	TGTGCCAGCAGCCACATCCAAGGGGCAAGTAACGAAAAACTGTTTTTT	CASSHIQGASNEKLFF
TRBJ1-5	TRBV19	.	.	TGTGCCAGTAGTCCCCCAGGGGATCAGCCCCAGCATTTT	CASSPPGDQPQHF
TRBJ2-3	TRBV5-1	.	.	TGCGCCAGCAAGGATGAGGGGGATTGGACAGATACGCAGTATTTT	CASKDEGDWTDTQYF
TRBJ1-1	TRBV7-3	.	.	TGTGCCAGCAGCTTCGGGAACACTGAAGCTTTCTTT	CASSFGNTEAFF
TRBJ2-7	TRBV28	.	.	TGTGCCAGCAGTTTAGACTTTTCCTACGAGCAGTACTTC	CASSLDFSYEQYF
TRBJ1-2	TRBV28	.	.	TGTGCCAGCACGCAGGGCTCAAACTATGGCTACACCTTC	CASTQGSNYGYTF
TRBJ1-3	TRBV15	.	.	TGTGCCACCAGCAGAACAGGGTGGGGAAACACCATATATTTT	CATSRTGWGNTIYF
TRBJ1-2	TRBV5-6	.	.	TGTGCCAGCAGCCCATGGGGGGGCGTCGGGGGCTACACCTTC	CASSPWGGVGGYTF
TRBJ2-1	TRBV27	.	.	TGTGCCAGCAGTTTATTTGGGCCTGGCAATGAGCAGTTCTTC	CASSLFGPGNEQFF
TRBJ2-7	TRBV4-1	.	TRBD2	TGCGCCAGCAGACCGGGACTAGCAACCTACGAGCAGTACTTC	CASRPGLATYEQYF
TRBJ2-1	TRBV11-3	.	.	TGTGCCAGCAGCCCACCAGGGGTCCCGTACAATGAGCAGTTCTTC	CASSPPGVPYNEQFF
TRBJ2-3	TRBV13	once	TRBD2	TGTGCCAGCAGCCGGGGGGAGACAGATACGCAGTATTTT	CASSRGETDTQYF
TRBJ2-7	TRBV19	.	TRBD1	TGTGCCTCTCGGGACAGGGGGCGCGGCGAGCAGTACTTC	CASRDRGRGEQYF
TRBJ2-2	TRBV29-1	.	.	TGCAGCGTTGAACCCTTACTAGCTAACACCGGGGAGCTGTTTTTT	CSVEPLLANTGELFF
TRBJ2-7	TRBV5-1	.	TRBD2	TGCGCCAGCAGCTTGGCTAGCGGACCCTACGAGCAGTACTTC	CASSLASGPYEQYF
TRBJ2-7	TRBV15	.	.	TGTGCCACCAGCAGGGCCCCAGGCGGCCGGAGGCCCTACGAGCAGTACTTC	CATSRAPGGRRPYEQYF
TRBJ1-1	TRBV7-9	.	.	TGTGCCAGCAGCTTAGCTGCGGGAGGTGAAGCTTTCTTT	CASSLAAGGEAFF
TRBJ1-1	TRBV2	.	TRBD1	TGTGCCAGCCCGGGACAGATGAACACTGAAGCTTTCTTT	CASPGQMNTEAFF
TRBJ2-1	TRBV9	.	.	TGTGCCAGCAGCGTAGGAGGGGGAGATGAGCAGTTCTTC	CASSVGGGDEQFF
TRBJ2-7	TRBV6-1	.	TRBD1	TGTGCCAGCATTCGGGACAGGGGGCACTACGAGCAGTACTTC	CASIRDRGHYEQYF
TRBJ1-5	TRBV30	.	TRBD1	TGTGCCTGGAGTGTAGGGACAGGGGATCAGCCCCAGCATTTT	CAWSVGTGDQPQHF
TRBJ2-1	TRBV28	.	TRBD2	TGTGCCAGCAGTTCTAGCGGGAGGGCCCAGTTCTTC	CASSSSGRAQFF
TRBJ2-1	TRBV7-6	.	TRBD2	TGTGCCAGCAGCCAAATAGCTAGCGGTTTAGGTGAGCAGTTCTTC	CASSQIASGLGEQFF
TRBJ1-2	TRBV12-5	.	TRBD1	TGTGCTAGTGGTTTGGTTACAGGGGGGCCTAACTATGGCTACACCTTC	CASGLVTGGPNYGYTF
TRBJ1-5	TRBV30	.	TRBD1	TGTGCCTGGAGTACACCAACAGGGGGGGGACAGCCCCAGCATTTT	CAWSTPTGGGQPQHF
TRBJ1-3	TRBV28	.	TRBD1	TGTGCCAGCAGTCCGACATGGGGACAGGGTTCTGGAAACACCATATATTTT	CASSPTWGQGSGNTIYF
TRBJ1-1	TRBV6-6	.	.	TGTGCCAGCAGTTACCGTGGACAGAGGACCACTGAAGCTTTCTTT	CASSYRGQRTTEAFF
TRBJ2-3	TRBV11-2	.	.	TGTGCCAGCAGCCTATTCACAGATACGCAGTATTTT	CASSLFTDTQYF
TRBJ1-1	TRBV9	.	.	TGTGCCAGCAGCGTAGCGGGAGGGACCGCTGAAGCTTTCTTT	CASSVAGGTAEAFF
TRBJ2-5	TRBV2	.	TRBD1	TGTGCCAGCAGTGAACCCCATCGGGACAGGGTAGGGGAGACCCAGTACTTC	CASSEPHRDRVGETQYF
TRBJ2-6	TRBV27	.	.	TGTGCCAGCAGTTTGGACAGCTCTGGGGCCAACGTCCTGACTTTC	CASSLDSSGANVLTF
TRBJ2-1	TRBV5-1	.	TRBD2	TGCGCCAGCAGCGCAGGACTAGCGGGGTACAATGAGCAGTTCTTC	CASSAGLAGYNEQFF
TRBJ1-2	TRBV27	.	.	TGTGCCAGCAGTCTTACACCTAACTATGGCTACACCTTC	CASSLTPNYGYTF
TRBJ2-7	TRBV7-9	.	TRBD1	TGTGCCAGCAGCTTAGGGGACAGCCGCTACGAGCAGTACTTC	CASSLGDSRYEQYF
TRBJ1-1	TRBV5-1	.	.	TGCGCCAGCAGCTTGAGGCGGACTGAAGCTTTCTTT	CASSLRRTEAFF
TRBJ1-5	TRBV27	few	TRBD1	TGTGCCAGCAGTTTATACCCCATCAGGGGACAGGGGATTAGGCAGCCCCAGCATTTT	CASSLYPIRGQGIRQPQHF
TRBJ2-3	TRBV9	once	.	TGTGCCAGCAGCGTAGAGGCTAGCCCCCCCACAGATACGCAGTATTTT	CASSVEASPPTDTQYF
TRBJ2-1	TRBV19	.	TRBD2	TGTGCCAGTTTAGAGTCAGCGGGAGGGCCAGGGTGGCATGAGCAGTTCTTC	CASLESAGGPGWHEQFF
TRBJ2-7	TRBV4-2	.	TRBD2	TGTGCCAGCAGCACTACCTCTAGCGGGGCTACCTACGAGCAGTACTTC	CASSTTSSGATYEQYF
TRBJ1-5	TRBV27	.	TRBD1	TGTGCCAGCAGAGGATCAGGGGGCCAACAGCCCCAGCATTTT	CASRGSGGQQPQHF
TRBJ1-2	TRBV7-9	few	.	TGTGCCAGCAGCTCTCCCTACTGGGGGGACTATGGCTACACCTTC	CASSSPYWGDYGYTF
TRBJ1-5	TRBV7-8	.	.	TGTGCCACCTCTGGGGGGACTAGCAATCAGCCCCAGCATTTT	CATSGGTSNQPQHF
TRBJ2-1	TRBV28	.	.	TGTGCCAGCAGTTTTTGGCTAGGTGACTCCAATGAGCAGTTCTTC	CASSFWLGDSNEQFF
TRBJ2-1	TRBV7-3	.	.	TGTGCCAGCAGCGTCCAGAGGGGGTCCTACAATGAGCAGTTCTTC	CASSVQRGSYNEQFF
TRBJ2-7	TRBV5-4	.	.	TGTGCCAGCAGTAGTTTGAGGGAGCAGTACTTC	CASSSLREQYF
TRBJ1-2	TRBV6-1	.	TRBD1	TGTGCCGGAGAAACAGGGGGGGGTGGCTACACCTTC	CAGETGGGGYTF